A selection of T cell receptor beta chains follows, all from one sample in a study of neoadjuvant anti-PD-1 for oral cavity cancer. Using immunoSEQ multiplex PCR, the repertoire was profiled, and TCRdb retains in-frame clones only, with some absent. The sample contains about 6,600 clones, nearly 45% of which appear only once. Sample: tumor tissue, taken before nivolumab (anti-PD-1) treatment. The origin of the receptors is a person between 35 and 79 years old with oral cavity squamous cell carcinoma. CDR3s include the opening cysteine and the closing phenylalanine or tryptophan. The D gene is left open where the match is weak. Part of the rows lack a size; the others show once, few, many or a class for expanded clones.

j_gene	d_gene	abundance	v_gene	CDR3aa	CDR3nt
TRBJ1-4	TRBD1	NA	TRBV11-2	CASSLRGGLIEKLFF	TGTGCCAGCAGCTTACGAGGGGGCCTGATTGAAAAACTGTTTTTT
TRBJ1-2	NA	NA	TRBV5-8	CASRTRGDYGYTF	TGTGCCAGCAGGACGCGGGGGGACTATGGCTACACCTTC
TRBJ1-1	NA	NA	TRBV11-2	CASSLGYWTDMNTEAFF	TGTGCCAGCAGCTTAGGATACTGGACCGACATGAACACTGAAGCTTTCTTT
TRBJ2-7	NA	few	TRBV9	CASSVEGGLADEQYF	TGTGCCAGCAGCGTAGAGGGGGGTCTGGCCGACGAGCAGTACTTC
TRBJ1-5	NA	NA	TRBV2	CASSENWANQPQHF	TGTGCCAGCAGTGAAAATTGGGCTAATCAGCCCCAGCATTTT
TRBJ1-1	NA	NA	TRBV9	CASSPGFVNTEAFF	TGTGCCAGCAGCCCTGGGTTTGTGAACACTGAAGCTTTCTTT
TRBJ2-3	NA	few	TRBV11-2	CASSLDIRADTQYF	TGTGCCAGCAGCTTAGATATAAGGGCAGATACGCAGTATTTT
TRBJ2-6	NA	few	TRBV4-3	CASSHRTVASSGANVLTF	TGCGCCAGCAGCCACAGAACAGTGGCCTCCTCTGGGGCCAACGTCCTGACTTTC
TRBJ2-6	TRBD1	few	TRBV6-5	CASSRTGQGANVLTF	TGTGCCAGCAGTAGGACAGGGCAGGGGGCCAACGTCCTGACTTTC
TRBJ2-5	NA	few	TRBV2	CASSDRRETQYF	TGTGCCAGCAGTGATAGGAGGGAGACCCAGTACTTC
TRBJ2-2	NA	NA	TRBV7-2	CASSLLGGEELFF	TGTGCCAGCAGCTTATTAGGTGGAGAGGAGCTGTTTTTT
TRBJ2-7	NA	NA	TRBV19	CATGTPYEQYF	TGTGCCACCGGGACCCCCTACGAGCAGTACTTC
TRBJ2-4	NA	once	TRBV19	CASTTSSGDVAKNIQYF	TGTGCCAGTACCACATCCTCGGGGGATGTAGCCAAAAACATTCAGTACTTC
TRBJ2-3	NA	NA	TRBV6-6	CASSPRGGVTDTQYF	TGTGCCAGCAGCCCCCGCGGGGGCGTCACAGATACGCAGTATTTT
TRBJ1-6	NA	NA	TRBV6-5	CASSYGVRNSPLHF	TGTGCCAGCAGTTACGGGGTCCGTAATTCACCCCTCCACTTT
TRBJ2-7	TRBD2	NA	TRBV19	CASSQGLAAYEQYF	TGTGCCAGTAGTCAGGGACTAGCGGCTTACGAGCAGTACTTC
TRBJ2-1	NA	NA	TRBV6-4	CASSVGSEDEQFF	TGTGCCAGCAGTGTTGGTAGCGAAGATGAGCAGTTCTTC
TRBJ2-7	TRBD1	large	TRBV2	CASSRQGALYEQYF	TGTGCCAGCAGTCGACAGGGGGCTTTATACGAGCAGTACTTC
TRBJ1-5	NA	NA	TRBV20-1	CSAGTLDAQHF	TGCAGTGCTGGGACCCTAGATGCCCAGCATTTT
TRBJ1-1	NA	NA	TRBV6-5	CASSFGTANTEAFF	TGTGCCAGCAGTTTCGGGACGGCGAACACTGAAGCTTTCTTT
TRBJ1-3	TRBD1	NA	TRBV5-4	CASSAGQGFSGNTIYF	TGTGCCAGCAGCGCTGGACAGGGCTTCTCTGGAAACACCATATATTTT
TRBJ2-6	NA	NA	TRBV7-2	CASSPTPSRANVLTF	TGTGCCAGCAGCCCTACACCCAGCCGGGCCAACGTCCTGACTTTC
TRBJ1-5	NA	NA	TRBV4-2	CASSQEGGNSNQPQHF	TGTGCCAGCAGCCAAGAGGGGGGGAATAGCAATCAGCCCCAGCATTTT
TRBJ2-7	TRBD1	NA	TRBV5-1	CASSSGTGAYEQYF	TGCGCCAGCAGCTCCGGGACAGGGGCCTACGAGCAGTACTTC
TRBJ2-1	TRBD1	NA	TRBV6-1	CASNLLDRANEQFF	TGTGCCAGCAACCTATTGGACAGGGCCAATGAGCAGTTCTTC
TRBJ2-2	NA	few	TRBV15	CATSRLSGLSTGELFF	TGTGCCACCAGCAGACTTTCGGGACTGAGCACCGGGGAGCTGTTTTTT
TRBJ1-3	NA	NA	TRBV6-6	CASSLQGTGNTIYF	TGTGCCAGCAGCCTACAGGGTACTGGAAACACCATATATTTT
TRBJ2-7	NA	NA	TRBV7-6	CASSLRYGYEQYF	TGTGCCAGCAGCTTAAGGTACGGGTACGAGCAGTACTTC
TRBJ2-2	NA	NA	TRBV5-8	CASRLRGSRNTGELFF	TGTGCCAGCAGGTTGAGGGGGTCGAGGAACACCGGGGAGCTGTTTTTT
TRBJ1-1	NA	NA	TRBV5-1	CASSSGRGVTEAFF	TGCGCCAGCAGTTCAGGCAGGGGTGTCACTGAAGCTTTCTTT
TRBJ2-7	TRBD1	NA	TRBV19	CASSINSGTGGTYEQYF	TGTGCCAGTAGTATCAACTCCGGGACAGGGGGTACCTACGAGCAGTACTTC
TRBJ2-3	NA	few	TRBV11-2	CASSLSDRGTGTDTQYF	TGTGCCAGCAGCTTAAGCGACCGGGGGACAGGCACAGATACGCAGTATTTT
TRBJ1-1	NA	NA	TRBV28	CASSFASDSMNTEAFF	TGTGCCAGCAGTTTTGCCTCGGACAGTATGAACACTGAAGCTTTCTTT
TRBJ1-6	NA	few	TRBV7-2	CASSLRGANSPLHF	TGTGCCAGCAGCTTACGGGGGGCCAATTCACCCCTCCACTTT
TRBJ1-2	NA	NA	TRBV6-6	CATKPGGYGYTF	TGTGCCACCAAGCCCGGGGGCTATGGCTACACCTTC
TRBJ2-7	NA	few	TRBV11-2	CASSASPDYEQYF	TGTGCCAGCAGCGCGTCCCCGGACTACGAGCAGTACTTC
TRBJ1-5	NA	NA	TRBV7-2	CASSFLSGYSNQPQHF	TGTGCCAGCAGCTTTTTATCCGGGTATAGCAATCAGCCCCAGCATTTT
TRBJ1-1	NA	few	TRBV29-1	CSASFGQLNTEAFF	TGCAGCGCCTCTTTTGGGCAGTTGAACACTGAAGCTTTCTTT
TRBJ1-1	NA	few	TRBV18	CASSPPVRGNTEAFF	TGTGCCAGCTCACCACCGGTCCGTGGGAACACTGAAGCTTTCTTT
TRBJ1-2	TRBD1	NA	TRBV9	CASSVTGEGGYTF	TGTGCCAGCAGCGTCACAGGGGAGGGGGGCTACACCTTC
TRBJ1-4	NA	few	TRBV7-9	CASGQAVINEKLFF	TGTGCCAGCGGTCAGGCAGTTATTAATGAAAAACTGTTTTTT
TRBJ1-3	NA	few	TRBV30	CAWRTGNTIYF	TGTGCCTGGAGAACAGGAAACACCATATATTTT
TRBJ2-7	TRBD1	once	TRBV6-5	CASSYRGTGSYEQYF	TGTGCCAGCAGTTACAGGGGGACAGGGTCCTACGAGCAGTACTTC
TRBJ1-1	NA	NA	TRBV6-5	CASSPAGQQNTEAFF	TGTGCCAGCAGTCCCGCGGGGCAGCAGAACACTGAAGCTTTCTTT
TRBJ2-5	NA	NA	TRBV5-6	CASSLDGQQETQYF	TGTGCCAGCAGCCTAGACGGGCAGCAAGAGACCCAGTACTTC
TRBJ1-1	NA	NA	TRBV18	CASSQLPAGIPHLGTEAFF	TGTGCCAGCTCACAGCTTCCGGCAGGGATCCCCCATCTCGGGACTGAAGCTTTCTTT
TRBJ1-1	NA	NA	TRBV7-2	CASSPGRGGTEAFF	TGTGCCAGCAGCCCTGGGAGGGGCGGGACTGAAGCTTTCTTT
TRBJ2-3	NA	few	TRBV18	CASSTRGDTQYF	TGTGCCAGCTCCACCAGGGGTGATACGCAGTATTTT
TRBJ1-5	TRBD1	few	TRBV19	CASSTEGAQPQHF	TGTGCCAGTAGTACCGAGGGGGCACAGCCCCAGCATTTT
TRBJ1-2	NA	NA	TRBV9	CASSVGQNYGYTF	TGTGCCAGCAGCGTAGGACAGAACTATGGCTACACCTTC
TRBJ1-1	NA	NA	TRBV5-1	CASSLALTGGTEAFF	TGCGCCAGCAGCTTGGCCTTGACGGGCGGCACTGAAGCTTTCTTT
TRBJ1-1	TRBD1	NA	TRBV5-5	CASSPPGGAQAFF	TGTGCCAGCAGCCCCCCAGGGGGCGCTCAAGCTTTCTTT
TRBJ2-5	NA	few	TRBV6-6	CASSNQGNQETQYF	TGTGCCAGCAGCAACCAGGGGAATCAAGAGACCCAGTACTTC